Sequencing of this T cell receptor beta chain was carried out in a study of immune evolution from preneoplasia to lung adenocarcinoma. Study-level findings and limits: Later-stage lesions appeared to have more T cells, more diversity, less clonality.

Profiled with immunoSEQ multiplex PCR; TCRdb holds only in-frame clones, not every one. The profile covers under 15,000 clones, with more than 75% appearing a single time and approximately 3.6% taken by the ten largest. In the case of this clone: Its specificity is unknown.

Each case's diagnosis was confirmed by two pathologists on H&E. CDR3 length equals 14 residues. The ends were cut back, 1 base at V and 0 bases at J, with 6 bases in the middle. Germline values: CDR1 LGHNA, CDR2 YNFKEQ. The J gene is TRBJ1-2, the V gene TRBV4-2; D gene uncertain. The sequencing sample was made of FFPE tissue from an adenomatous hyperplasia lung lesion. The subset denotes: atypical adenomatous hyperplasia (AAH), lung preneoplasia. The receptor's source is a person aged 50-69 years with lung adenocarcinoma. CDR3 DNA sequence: TGTGCCAGCAGCCAAGGGGGAGCTAACTATGGCTACACCTTC. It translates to CASSQGGANYGYTF.